The TCR beta chain under discussion was sequenced for a study of CD8+CD57+ T cells in acquired aplastic anemia. Study context: DNA per sorted CD4+ or CD8+ sample ranged about 0.19 to 30 ug, averaging 3.2 ug. As sequenced from healthy donors, CD4+ cells averaged roughly 10 million reads. Study observations and caveats: The CD8+ Simpson's diversity of patients and controls was not significantly different. In common between the patients and the controls were approximately 28 CD8+ CDR3 sequences.

With respect to this clonotype: Its specificity is not known.

Genomic DNA provided the template from which TCR beta VDJ and CDR3 profiles were obtained. In TCRdb, the reads were re-called with MiXCR into one record per CDR3 protein. The profile covers approximately 200,000 distinct CDR3 sequences, with about 59% appearing a single time and approximately 32% taken by the ten largest. What was sequenced was sorted CD4+, CD8+, or CD8+CD57+ T cells (not recorded which) from PBMCs. The clonotype comes from a human donor in good health.

CDR3 DNA sequence: TGTGCCAGCCCGCCCCAGGGGCAGAACGAGCAGTACTTC. Translated: CASPPQGQNEQYF. The V gene is TRBV25-1, the J gene TRBJ2-7; D perhaps matches TRBD1 (6 bases). The germline CDR1 and CDR2 sequences are MGHDK and SYGVNS. The length of the CDR3 is 13 residues. The V gene lost 8 bases and the J gene lost 5 bases, with 16 bases spanning the gap.